This TCR beta chain was captured in a study of blood T cell repertoires in COVID-19 (dated by TCRdb to 2020 to 2022). Study-wide context: Samples covering the acute and convalescent phases of COVID-19 were provided by collaborators in the United States, Italy and Spain. The prospective study material was composed of cDNA or gDNA derived from T cells, B-cell-depleted T cells, or PBMCs. The dataset comprised deeply sampled blood TCRbeta repertoires from subjects exposed to, actively infected with, or recovered from COVID-19. The repertoires were made available in a free public database intended to serve as a resource for research on the immune response to SARS-CoV-2. Samples came from the ongoing ImmuneRACE study (first 160 participants) plus 1,254 subjects from 6 global collaborators. Nearly every sample came with metadata listing a de-identified subject ID, COVID-19 status, age in years and sex. Where HLA class I and class II types were available, the types were taken from metadata supplied by the sample provider, not from assay-based typing.

Participants in the prospective study were enrolled through a virtual design, were aged about 18 to 89 years, and lived in roughly 25 United States geographic areas. To assign participants to cohorts, the prospective study relied on clinical history that participants themselves reported in a screening survey and a study questionnaire. Each participant in the prospective study had whole blood, serum and a nasopharyngeal or oropharyngeal swab collected by mobile phlebotomists. Additional blood draws and questionnaires over an approximately 2-month period could optionally be provided by prospective study participants. Before DNA extraction, prospective study blood samples were shipped either frozen or at room temperature. The paper's findings and limits, for the study overall: The quantity of clinical and demographic metadata differed by source and by participant and was supplied without curation.

A note on this clone: Its binding antigen is unknown. No much larger clone exists at a distance of one base, and base qualities are not known.

The immunoSEQ Assay, a bias-controlled multiplex PCR, was used to amplify TCRbeta CDR3 regions from genomic DNA. The published analysis was carried out like this. The number of nucleated cells in each sample was estimated by amplification of reference gene primers within the assay. Sequence reads were collapsed and filtered to measure the absolute abundance of every unique TCRbeta CDR3 rearrangement. For each sample, productive Simpson clonality was calculated as the square root of Simpson's diversity index across productive rearrangements. Entries here come from immuneACCESS through TCRdb and include only in-frame sequences with V and J called. Some clones fail to appear in such tables; in the studies checked, an unresolved V gene covers under half of the shortfall, and the cause of the remainder is unknown. Clone size and V and J calls were adopted from that table, with D and trimming inferred from the DNA. This sample gives roughly 200,000 clones in total; 86% of them show up just once. The ten largest clonotypes hold over 3% of the sample.

The TCR sequence derives from a woman in her forties with acute COVID-19. The sequenced material came from PBMCs or T cells enriched from blood (not recorded which).

This receptor has the CDR3 CASSTGTSGGETQYF. The nucleotide sequence is TGTGCCAGCAGCACCGGGACTAGCGGGGGGGAGACCCAGTACTTC. This chain joins TRBV13 to TRBJ2-5; TRBD2 agrees with 15 junctional bases. CDR1 and CDR2, looked up from the germline V gene (reference sequence), are PRHDT and FYEKMQ. The CDR3, from cysteine to phenylalanine, totals 15 residues. CDR3 DNA is the only sequence kept; it has 45 bases, read in frame from the first base. V has 5 bases trimmed and J has 5 bases trimmed; junction bases matching no gene number 3.